This entry concerns a single TCR beta chain. It has no known antigen specificity. The input lacks base qualities; no much larger clone sits a single base away. Per the germline V gene (reference sequence), SEHNR is the CDR1 and FQNEAQ is the CDR2. V loses 3 bases, J loses 1 base, and the germline ends lie 7 bases apart. The CDR3 spans 14 residues, from the cysteine through the phenylalanine. Only CDR3 DNA remains: 42 bases, in frame from the first base. The data belong to a study of CD8 T cells in Susac syndrome (dated by TCRdb to the late 2010s). Turning to the overall study: Repertoire sequencing was used to test whether CD8+ T cell activation and differentiation in Susac syndrome was antigen driven. CD8+ T cell repertoire clonality was compared between about a dozen healthy donors, approximately 14 Susac syndrome patients and roughly 15 multiple sclerosis patients.

RNA was extracted using the RNeasy kit, and roughly 0.5 to 1 ug of the RNA was reverse transcribed with random hexamers. The immunoSEQ multiplex PCR assay, which covers 54 Vbeta and 13 Jbeta segments, was used to amplify TCR beta CDR3 regions. PCR amplification bias was corrected using a synthetic template baseline for primer optimization and computational correction. Turning to the authors' computational methods: Reads were annotated to V, D and J genes per IMGT and analyzed with immunoSEQ Analyzer, keeping only productive sequences. Clonality was computed as one minus Shannon entropy normalized by log2 of the number of productive unique sequences. Public and private clones were assessed among the 100 most prevalent clones of each patient and control. Clones were defined as Susac-specific when absent from the healthy and MS cohorts, from some 1,100 published viral clones and from other ImmuneACCESS disease sequences. TCRdb took the public reads, trimmed them with fastp at Q25, ran MiXCR for clone calling and kept in-frame beta chains. Records with the same CDR3 protein are collapsed into one entry carrying the most frequent genes and DNA. TCRdb, not the original authors, processed these V and J calls. The sample table holds about 280,000 distinct CDR3 sequences, of which approximately 85% were seen once. About 0.11% of the sample is taken by the ten largest.

The research as a whole found: The study acknowledged that relatively few individuals were included in the TCR sequencing and HLA analysis.

Peripheral blood CD8+ and CD4+ T cells from healthy donors, Susac syndrome patients and multiple sclerosis patients were profiled by high-throughput TCR beta sequencing. Treatment-naive patients with stable or active relapsing-remitting disease fulfilling revised McDonald criteria were used as multiple sclerosis controls. Bulk CD8+ and CD4+ T cells were purified by magnetic negative isolation, while CD8+ TEMRA cells were enriched using FACS. Blood was drawn into EDTA tubes, processed within 24 hours, and PBMCs were isolated by density gradient centrifugation. PBMCs destined for TCR sequencing were cryopreserved in liquid nitrogen and later thawed in a 37 °C water bath. A purity of at least 90% was achieved for sorted or isolated CD4+, CD8+ and CD8+ TEMRA cells.

The TCR sequence derives from a human donor with multiple sclerosis. The chain is encoded by TRBV7-9 joined to TRBJ2-1; the D gene lacks a confident call. The sample was CD8+ T cells from PBMCs. The CDR3 reads as follows: CASSFTASYNEQFF. The DNA is as follows: TGTGCCAGCAGCTTCACAGCTTCCTACAATGAGCAGTTCTTC.